These 21 T cell receptor beta chains were sequenced from one sample in a study of cytomegalovirus exposure and HLA in healthy donors. The primer mix had 60 Vbeta and 13 Jbeta primers. Repertoires were generated with immunoSEQ multiplex PCR, while TCRdb's copy carries only in-frame clones and drops some. The sample has some 52,000 clones, about three quarters seen once. Sequenced: PBMCs. These receptors were collected from a man younger than 30 in good health and CMV-seronegative.

The rearrangement uses TRBV6-5 and TRBJ1-1; maybe TRBD1 (5 bases). CDR1 and CDR2 from the germline V gene are MNHEY and SVGAGI. V was cut by 6 bases and J by 5 bases, with 16 bases left in between. This CDR3 region has 14 residues. DNA for the CDR3: TGTGCCAGCAGGAAGTTAGGGGCAACAACTGAAGCTTTCTTT. It is translated as CASRKLGATTEAFF.

This chain connects TRBV6-1 to TRBJ1-1; the D is unclear. Trimming left V 5 bases short and J 1 base short, with 8 bases between. CDR3 length: 13 amino acids. Germline CDR1 reads MNHNS; CDR2 reads SASEGT. The CDR3 coding sequence is TGTGCCAGCAGTCAAGGGCAGAACACTGAAGCTTTCTTT. This translates into CASSQGQNTEAFF.

The sample holds one count of this clone. The chain recombines TRBV4-1 with TRBJ1-4; a possible D gene is TRBD1 (6 bases). CDR3 length: 13 amino acids. V dropped 6 bases and J dropped 8 bases, with 13 bases sitting between them. Germline V gene sequence: CDR1 MGHRA, CDR2 YSYEKL. CDR3 bases: TGCGCCAGCAGGGGGAGGGGGGAAGAAAAACTGTTTTTT. Protein: CASRGRGEEKLFF.

The rearrangement uses TRBV7-2 and TRBJ1-6; no firm D call. This CDR3 is built from 13 residues. V lost 4 bases and J 10 bases, leaving 11 bases between the germline ends. Germline V gives CDR1 SGHTA, CDR2 FQGNSA. CDR3 loop: CASSSTPTSPLHF. CDR3 coding DNA: TGTGCCAGCAGCTCGACACCTACCTCACCCCTCCACTTT.

The chain combines TRBV6-1 with TRBJ2-3, with D possibly being TRBD1 (5 bases). The length of the CDR3 is 15 residues. Trimming left V 0 bases short and J 2 bases short, with 9 bases between. CDR1 and CDR2 from the germline V gene are MNHNS and SASEGT. The CDR3 DNA sequence: TGTGCCAGCAGTGAAGCGTCAGGGCCCACAGATACGCAGTATTTT. Amino acid sequence: CASSEASGPTDTQYF.

The rearrangement uses TRBV11-2 and TRBJ2-2, with 8 bases matching TRBD1. Germline values: CDR1 SGHAT, CDR2 FQNNGV. With 4 bases clipped from V and 4 bases from J, the junction kept 5 bases outside the gene matches. The CDR3 is 15 residues long. The CDR3 region has the DNA TGTGCCAGCAGCTCCGGACAGGGATTCACCGGGGAGCTGTTTTTT. Its protein is CASSSGQGFTGELFF.

The chain has TRBV6-5 and TRBJ2-1; weak D call: TRBD2 (5 bases). V shed 8 bases and J shed 10 bases, with 15 bases lying between them. This CDR3 region has 12 residues. Germline V gene data show CDR1 as MNHEY and CDR2 as SVGAGI. CDR3 in DNA: TGTGCCAGCCTTGGCGGACCGGGGGAGCAGTTCTTC. Translation: CASLGGPGEQFF.

This sequence joins TRBV7-9 and TRBJ1-1; D ambiguous. V was shortened by 1 base and J by 1 base, with 7 bases between the two germline ends. CDR1 and CDR2 (germline): SEHNR, FQNEAQ (reference sequence). The CDR3 runs to 14 residues. Here the CDR3 reads CASSLVTGNTEAFF. DNA for the CDR3: TGTGCCAGCAGCTTAGTAACGGGGAACACTGAAGCTTTCTTT.

This clone was picked up a small number of times. The chain links TRBV30 to TRBJ2-6; weak D call: TRBD2 (6 bases). The V end lost 8 bases, the J end lost 5 bases, and 19 bases lay between the germline ends. Per germline, CDR1 GTSNPN and CDR2 SVGIG (reference sequence). This CDR3 has 15 residues. In DNA, the CDR3 is TGTGCCGGCGAGGGGACTTGGGTGAGGGCCAACGTCCTGACTTTC. It specifies CAGEGTWVRANVLTF.

The chain's CDR3 is CAWVGGRYNEQFF. For the CDR3, the DNA is TGTGCCTGGGTAGGTGGGAGATACAATGAGCAGTTCTTC. This chain connects TRBV30 to TRBJ2-1, with D perhaps matching TRBD2 (5 bases). The CDR3 is 13 residues long. CDR1 is GTSNPN, CDR2 SVGIG, per germline (reference sequence). V gave up 5 bases and J gave up 4 bases, with 12 bases separating them.

The rearrangement uses TRBV28 and TRBJ1-1, with D hard to call. Germline V lookup: CDR1 MDHEN, CDR2 SYDVKM. This CDR3 spans 11 amino acids. In nucleotides, the CDR3 is TGTGGCGCGCGGTCGAACACTGAAGCTTTCTTT. It yields the protein CGARSNTEAFF.

V usage is TRBV2 and J usage is TRBJ2-7, with D perhaps TRBD2 (5 bases). The germline gives CDR1 SNHLY, CDR2 FYNNEI. The CDR3 has 13 amino acids. V was clipped by 6 bases and J by 3 bases, with 12 bases between them. CDR3 protein: CASREAEDYEQYF. DNA for the CDR3: TGTGCCAGCAGAGAGGCGGAGGACTACGAGCAGTACTTC. Based on the CDR3 plus reference TRBV2 and TRBJ2-7, the full variable domain is EPEVTQTPSHQVTQMGQEVILRCVPISNHLYFYWYRQILGQKVEFLVSFYNNEISEKSEIFDDQFSVERPDGSNFTLKIRSTKLEDSAMYFCASREAEDYEQYFGPGTRLTVT.

The chain uses TRBV10-2 and TRBJ2-7; 8 bases are shared with TRBD1. J was trimmed by 3 bases and V by 7 bases; bases with no gene match: 5. The CDR3 has 13 amino acids. Looked up from germline, CDR1 is WSHSY and CDR2 is SAAADI. CDR3 DNA sequence: TGCGCCAGCACCTCGACAGGGGTCTACGAGCAGTACTTC. This codes for CASTSTGVYEQYF.

The V gene is TRBV12-2, the J gene TRBJ1-5; the table's D call, TRBD1, was not checked against the DNA. TRBV12-2 is shown as a pseudogene. CDR3 length: 15 residues. CDR3 in DNA: TGTGCAAGTCGCTTCCAGGGGGCCAGCAATCAGCCCCAGCATTTT. Protein: CASRFQGASNQPQHF.

J is TRBJ1-5 and V is TRBV28, with 8 bases identical to TRBD1. The V and J ends lost 5 bases and 11 bases, in that order; junction bases with no gene match: 5. Germline lookup yields CDR1 MDHEN and CDR2 SYDVKM. The CDR3 totals 12 residues. This CDR3 is CASSLRQGSQHF. In DNA form, the CDR3 reads TGTGCCAGCAGTCTTCGACAGGGGTCCCAGCATTTT.

The chain joins TRBV27 to TRBJ1-1; perhaps TRBD1 as D (5 bases). V dropped 1 base and J dropped 5 bases, with 11 bases sitting between them. The germline V gene has CDR1 MNHEY and CDR2 SMNVEV (reference sequence). The CDR3 loop spans 14 amino acids. The CDR3 bases are TGTGCCAGCAGTTTATACGGGGGGGGGACTGAAGCTTTCTTT. This sequence encodes CASSLYGGGTEAFF.

The CDR3 loop reads CASSLMRNTEAFF. For the CDR3, the DNA is TGTGCCAGCAGTTTGATGAGGAACACTGAAGCTTTCTTT. The chain carries TRBV27 and TRBJ1-1; no definite D call. Germline CDR1 MNHEY, CDR2 SMNVEV (reference sequence). The CDR3 consists of 13 residues. The V and J ends lost 3 bases and 1 base respectively, with 6 bases between them.

The rearrangement joins TRBV6-5 to TRBJ1-4; a possible D gene is TRBD1 (5 bases). CDR3 length equals 14 residues. CDR1 and CDR2 (germline): MNHEY, SVGAGI. Between the trimmed V and J ends, which lost 8 bases and 5 bases, there was a span of 15 bases. The CDR3 sequence is CASQGLSPNEKLFF. The CDR3 nucleotides read TGTGCCAGCCAGGGCCTGAGCCCCAATGAAAAACTGTTTTTT.

V is TRBV18 and J is TRBJ1-3, with D unresolved. Trimming stripped 3 bases from V and 3 bases from J, with 6 bases between. Germline V gene lookup returns CDR1 KGHSH and CDR2 LQKENI. The CDR3 consists of 13 residues. The CDR3 nucleotides read TGTGCCAGCTCACCTGGACTTGGAAACACCATATATTTT. Residues: CASSPGLGNTIYF.

This chain links TRBV13 with TRBJ2-7; 7 nucleotides match TRBD2. J lost 7 bases, V lost 2 bases, and 2 bases had no gene match. This CDR3 comprises 12 residues. CDR1 PRHDT and CDR2 FYEKMQ come from the germline V gene (reference sequence). In nucleotides, the CDR3 is TGTGCCAGCAGCTTAAGGGGAGGGGAGCAGTACTTC. Translation gives CASSLRGGEQYF.

V usage is TRBV28 and J usage is TRBJ2-2; D is uncertain. The CDR3 extends over 13 amino acids. V lost 7 bases to trimming and J lost 1 base, with 7 bases between them. Germline V CDR1 and CDR2: MDHEN, SYDVKM. The CDR3 protein is CASIERNTGELFF. For the CDR3, the DNA is TGTGCCAGCATCGAGCGGAACACCGGGGAGCTGTTTTTT.